One and the same sample provided the 27 T cell receptor beta chains below, sequenced in a study of human T cells and chemical hapten exposure. TCRdb fed the RACE reads into MiXCR, producing one record per CDR3 protein. Here the sample spans 27,000 or so distinct CDR3 sequences, approximately 9% being singletons. Time point in this sample: patch test 2, 6 weeks after DPC sensitization. The treatment here: therapeutic diphenylcyclopropenone sensitization with weekly scalp DPC. This specimen consisted of whole blood, obtained in connection with sensitization to the hapten diphenylcyclopropenone (DPC). The receptors derive from a man aged 25 to 45 with alopecia areata. Some clones in this sample may be carry-over from other donors' samples.

At least ten counts were recorded for this clonotype. The CDR3 sequence: CASSLGVRIPGADMNTEAFF. CDR3 DNA sequence: TGTGCCAGCAGCTTGGGTGTTAGGATCCCCGGTGCAGACATGAACACTGAAGCTTTCTTT. The rearrangement joins TRBV5-6 to TRBJ1-1, with unresolved D. Trimming took 0 bases from V and 0 from J, leaving 24 bases between them. This CDR3 is built from 20 residues. CDR1 is SGHDT, CDR2 YYEEEE, per germline. Based on the CDR3 plus reference TRBV5-6 and TRBJ1-1, the full variable domain is DAGVTQSPTHLIKTRGQQVTLRCSPKSGHDTVSWYQQALGQGPQFIFQYYEEEERQRGNFPDRFSGHQFPNYSSELNVNALLLGDSALYLCASSLGVRIPGADMNTEAFFGQGTRLTVV.

This clonotype was observed at least ten times. This chain uses TRBV14 with TRBJ2-1; 8 positions match TRBD1. CDR3 size: 16 residues. V trimming: 0 bases; J trimming: 0 bases; junction bases outside the gene matches: 1. Germline V CDR1 and CDR2: SGHDN, FVKESK. The CDR3 DNA reads as TGTGCCAGCAGCCAAGATGGACAGGGCTCCTACAATGAGCAGTTCTTC. It is translated as CASSQDGQGSYNEQFF.

This chain connects TRBV3-1 to TRBJ1-2; 8 bases fit TRBD1. Germline trimming cut 0 bases from V and 3 bases from J; bases unmatched to any gene: 6. The CDR3 consists of 16 residues. Germline CDR1 and CDR2: LGHDT and YNNKEL (reference sequence). The DNA for the CDR3 is TGTGCCAGCAGCCAAGATAAGGACAGGGCCGACTATGGCTACACCTTC. This sequence encodes CASSQDKDRADYGYTF.

This clonotype was counted ten times or more. CDR3 sequence (DNA): TGCGCCAGCAGTGAACAGGGTAATGAAAAACTGTTTTTT. Protein product: CASSEQGNEKLFF. This sequence joins TRBV10-2 and TRBJ1-4; a possible D gene is TRBD1 (6 bases). V was pared by 3 bases and J by 4 bases, with 6 bases between. The CDR3 covers 13 residues. Looked up from germline, CDR1 is WSHSY and CDR2 is SAAADI.

In the case of this clonotype: A much larger clone lies a single base off, so this may be a read error. V usage is TRBV2 and J usage is TRBJ2-5, with D perhaps matching TRBD2 (6 bases). This CDR3 spans 14 amino acids. The germline V gene has CDR1 SNHLY and CDR2 FYNNEI. CDR3 bases: TGTGCCAACAGTGAAGCGTTTGCGGGGAAGACCCAGTACTTC. Translating gives CANSEAFAGKTQYF.

The chain links TRBV4-3 to TRBJ1-1, with no clear D. CDR1 LGHNA and CDR2 YSLEER come from the germline V gene. The CDR3 sequence is 14 residues long. Trimming stripped 3 bases from V and 5 bases from J, with 13 bases between. CDR3 bases: TGCGCCAGCAGCCAGAGACACCAGAGGACTGAAGCTTTCTTT. It specifies CASSQRHQRTEAFF.

This clonotype was found a few times. The rearrangement links TRBV7-9 to TRBJ1-4; D possibly corresponds to TRBD1 (5 bases). Germline V gene data show CDR1 as SEHNR and CDR2 as FQNEAQ (reference sequence). V dropped 4 bases and J dropped 15 bases, with 18 bases sitting between them. The CDR3 covers 13 residues. Here the CDR3 DNA reads TGTGCCAGCAGCTCGCTTCGAGGGGAATTGGTGTTTTTT. Translation: CASSSLRGELVFF.

This clonotype has at least ten counts. This chain uses TRBV6-5 with TRBJ2-1, with 15 bases that match TRBD2. CDR1 and CDR2 (germline): MNHEY, SVGAGI. This CDR3 is built from 20 residues. After removal of 6 bases from V and 4 bases from J, the junction contained 16 bases not matched to a gene. CDR3 sequence reads: CASSKLPGLAGGIVYNEQFF. Here the CDR3 DNA reads TGTGCCAGCAGCAAACTCCCGGGACTAGCGGGGGGAATCGTTTACAATGAGCAGTTCTTC.

The sample holds a few counts of this clonotype. The genes are TRBV3-1 and TRBJ1-5; D is undetermined. The germline V and J ends were trimmed by 0 bases and 2 bases, with 8 bases remaining between them. CDR1 LGHDT and CDR2 YNNKEL come from the germline V gene (reference sequence). The CDR3 has 15 amino acids. The CDR3 protein is CASSQDGTGNQPQHF. CDR3 in DNA: TGTGCCAGCAGCCAAGATGGTACAGGCAATCAGCCCCAGCATTTT.

The chain recombines TRBV6-5 with TRBJ1-1; D gene uncertain. The CDR3 loop spans 15 amino acids. Germline loops: CDR1 MNHEY, CDR2 SVGAGI. Trimming removed 4 bases from V and 1 base from J, with 13 bases in between. The CDR3 sequence: CASSSRAARNTEAFF. Written as DNA, the CDR3 is TGTGCCAGCAGTTCCCGGGCAGCGCGGAACACTGAAGCTTTCTTT.

This clonotype was seen a few times. The CDR3 sequence is CSGGGWTGSSYEQYF. For the CDR3, the DNA is TGCAGCGGGGGAGGATGGACAGGTAGCTCCTACGAGCAGTACTTC. The chain has TRBV29-1 and TRBJ2-7, with D possibly matching TRBD1 (7 bases). Germline CDR1 reads SQVTM; CDR2 reads ANQGSEA. V was pared by 7 bases and J by 0 bases, with 19 bases between. The CDR3 is 15 amino acids.

The chain recombines TRBV20-1 with TRBJ2-6, with 8 nucleotides matching TRBD1. CDR1 and CDR2 from the germline V gene are DFQATT and SNEGSKA (reference sequence). Unmatched junction bases numbered 3, after V lost 6 bases and J lost 2 bases. CDR3 size: 14 residues. The CDR3 reads CSARTGPGANVLTF. The CDR3 nucleotides read TGCAGTGCCAGGACAGGGCCTGGGGCCAACGTCCTGACTTTC.

This clonotype was detected only a few times. The chain combines TRBV2 with TRBJ1-5; possibly TRBD1 for D (6 bases). CDR1 and CDR2 (germline): SNHLY, FYNNEI. Trimming stripped 3 bases from V and 0 bases from J, with 12 bases between. The CDR3 is 16 residues long. DNA of the CDR3: TGTGCCAGCAGTGACGGACAGTATTATAGCAATCAGCCCCAGCATTTT. This sequence encodes CASSDGQYYSNQPQHF.

In this sample, this clonotype turned up many times. The chain has TRBV11-2 and TRBJ1-2; possibly TRBD1 for D (6 bases). The germline gives CDR1 SGHAT, CDR2 FQNNGV. CDR3 length equals 14 residues. With 5 bases removed from V and 2 bases from J, the gap between germline ends came to 12 bases. The CDR3 nucleotides read TGTGCCAGCAGCCGACACACAGGGAACTATGGCTACACCTTC. This codes for CASSRHTGNYGYTF.

This clonotype was recorded at least ten times. J is TRBJ2-7 and V is TRBV21-1; the listed D gene, TRBD1, was not tested against the DNA. TRBV21-1 is classified as a pseudogene. The CDR3 sequence is 13 residues long. DNA for the CDR3: TGTGCCAGCAGCAAGACCCCCTTGTGCGAGCAGTACTTC. Protein sequence: CASSKTPLCEQYF.

This clonotype was picked up many times. The V and J genes are TRBV3-1 and TRBJ2-3; D call uncertain. V shed 2 bases and J shed 0 bases, with 9 bases lying between them. The CDR3 is 15 amino acids. CDR1 and CDR2 from the germline V gene are LGHDT and YNNKEL (reference sequence). The CDR3 nucleotides read TGTGCCAGCAGCCAATCCTTTGCCAGCACAGATACGCAGTATTTT. It encodes CASSQSFASTDTQYF.

This clonotype was counted at least ten times. The genes are TRBV19 and TRBJ1-1, with D maybe TRBD1 (5 bases). The CDR3 length is 13 residues. The germline V gene has CDR1 LNHDA and CDR2 SQIVND (reference sequence). Trimming shortened V by 4 bases and J by 4 bases, and 10 bases separated the two germline ends. The CDR3 sequence: CASSTGFITEAFF. The CDR3 nucleotides are TGTGCCAGTAGTACAGGGTTTATCACTGAAGCTTTCTTT.

This clonotype was found many times. The rearrangement uses TRBV6-2 or TRBV6-3 and TRBJ2-5; tentative D call: TRBD1 (6 bases). Trimming removed 6 bases at V and 5 bases at J, with 13 bases between. The CDR3 is 13 amino acids. Germline V gene sequence: CDR1 MNHEY, CDR2 SVGEGT. The DNA of the CDR3 is TGTGCCAGCAGCCCTATGGGGGCTGAGACCCAGTACTTC. Translation gives CASSPMGAETQYF.

This clonotype was counted only a few times. This sequence joins TRBV20-1 and TRBJ1-4; no firm D call. The CDR3 extends over 11 amino acids. The V and J ends lost 6 bases and 7 bases respectively, with 9 bases between them. Per the germline V gene, CDR1 is DFQATT and CDR2 is SNEGSKA (reference sequence). The CDR3 loop reads CSAPRREKLFF. As DNA, the CDR3 is TGCAGTGCCCCAAGACGTGAAAAACTGTTTTTT.

The sample holds a few counts of this clonotype. This chain connects TRBV11-3 to TRBJ1-4; TRBD1 might be the D (5 bases). This CDR3 spans 15 amino acids. The V end lost 5 bases, the J end lost 8 bases, and 18 bases lay between the germline ends. Germline CDR1 and CDR2: SGHNT and YENEEA. CDR3 coding DNA: TGTGCCAGCAGCGGGCGGGGCTCTAGGGCGGAAAAACTGTTTTTT. Its protein product is CASSGRGSRAEKLFF.

The chain has TRBV20-1 and TRBJ2-3; 10 nucleotides agree with TRBD1. V lost 5 bases, J lost 3 bases, and 2 bases stayed unmatched. Per germline, CDR1 DFQATT and CDR2 SNEGSKA (reference sequence). This CDR3 has 13 residues. DNA for the CDR3: TGCAGTGCTGGACAGGGGGGGACAGATACGCAGTATTTT. It translates to CSAGQGGTDTQYF.

This clonotype was counted many times. The chain has TRBV6-2 or TRBV6-3 and TRBJ1-5; D is unclear. Per germline, CDR1 MNHEY and CDR2 SVGEGT. The CDR3 contains 16 residues. V lost 7 bases, J lost 5 bases, and 21 bases lay in between. The CDR3 bases are TGTGCCAGCACCCCCGTGGTGGGCAGTCTCGATCAGCCCCAGCATTTT. Protein sequence: CASTPVVGSLDQPQHF.

In this sample, this clonotype turned up a few times. V and J are TRBV9 and TRBJ2-3; unclear D gene. In germline, CDR1 is SGDLS, CDR2 YYNGEE. The CDR3 extends over 15 amino acids. The V end was cut by 0 bases, the J end by 0 bases, with 8 bases between. This CDR3 reads CASSVAGLSTDTQYF. CDR3 bases: TGTGCCAGCAGCGTAGCTGGTTTGAGCACAGATACGCAGTATTTT.

The V call is TRBV11-3, the J call TRBJ2-1; 12 bases align to TRBD2. This CDR3 comprises 15 residues. V trimming: 6 bases; J trimming: 3 bases; junction bases outside the gene matches: 3. Germline loops: CDR1 SGHNT, CDR2 YENEEA. The CDR3: CASRLAGGLYNEQFF. The CDR3 nucleotides read TGTGCCAGCAGACTAGCGGGGGGACTCTACAATGAGCAGTTCTTC. Full variable domain (missing parts from reference TRBV11-3 and TRBJ2-1): EAGVVQSPRYKIIEKKQPVAFWCNPISGHNTLYWYLQNLGQGPELLIRYENEEAVDDSQLPKDRFSAERLKGVDSTLKIQPAELGDSAVYLCASRLAGGLYNEQFFGPGTRLTVL.

This chain joins TRBV7-9 and TRBJ1-6, with D hard to call. Germline V gene sequence: CDR1 SEHNR, CDR2 FQNEAQ (reference sequence). V lost 6 bases to trimming and J lost 6 bases, with 12 bases between them. This CDR3 contains 14 residues. The CDR3 DNA reads TGTGCCAGCAGATCTGGACCGCCTAATTCACCCCTCCACTTT. Its protein product is CASRSGPPNSPLHF.

This clonotype came up many times. This chain connects TRBV3-1 to TRBJ2-7; TRBD1 matches at 7 bases. Germline CDR1 is LGHDT and CDR2 is YNNKEL (reference sequence). Trimming cost V 2 bases and J 3 bases; bases outside gene matches: 4. The CDR3 spans 14 residues. CDR3: CASSQPGQDYEQYF. CDR3 sequence (DNA): TGTGCCAGCAGCCAACCTGGACAGGACTACGAGCAGTACTTC.

The chain employs TRBV24-1 and TRBJ2-1; D perhaps matches TRBD2 (5 bases). The CDR3 length is 13 residues. In germline, CDR1 is KGHDR, CDR2 SFDVKD. V was cut by 4 bases and J by 7 bases, with 10 bases left in between. The CDR3 sequence is CATSDNSVNEQFF. The DNA for the CDR3 is TGTGCCACCAGTGACAATAGCGTGAATGAGCAGTTCTTC.